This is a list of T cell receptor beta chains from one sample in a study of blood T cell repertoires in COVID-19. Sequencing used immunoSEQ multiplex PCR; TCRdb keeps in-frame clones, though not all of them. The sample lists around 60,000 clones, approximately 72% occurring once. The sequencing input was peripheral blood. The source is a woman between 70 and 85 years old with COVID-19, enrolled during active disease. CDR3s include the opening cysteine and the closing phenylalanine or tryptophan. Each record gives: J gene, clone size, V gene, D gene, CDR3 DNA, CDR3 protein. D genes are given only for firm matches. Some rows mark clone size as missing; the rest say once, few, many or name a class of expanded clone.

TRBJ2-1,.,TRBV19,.,TGTGCCAGTAGTATCAGTCAGAACAATGAGCAGTTCTTC,CASSISQNNEQFF
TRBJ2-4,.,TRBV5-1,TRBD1,TGCGCCAGCAGTCCGGGACAGTCACTAGCCAAAAACATTCAGTACTTC,CASSPGQSLAKNIQYF
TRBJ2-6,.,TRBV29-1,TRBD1,TGCAGCGCTGGGGACAGGGTCTCTGGGGCCAACGTCCTGACTTTC,CSAGDRVSGANVLTF
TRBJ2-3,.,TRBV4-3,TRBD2,TGCGCCAGCAGCCTAAACCTTCGGGGGGGCTCAGATACGCAGTATTTT,CASSLNLRGGSDTQYF
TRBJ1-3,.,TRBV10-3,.,TGTGCCATCAGTGACTCAGATTTCTCTGGAAACACCATATATTTT,CAISDSDFSGNTIYF
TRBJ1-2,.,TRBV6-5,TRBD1,TGTGCCAGCAGTTACTCGGACAGGGGAGGTGGCTACACCTTC,CASSYSDRGGGYTF
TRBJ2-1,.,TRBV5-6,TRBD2,TGTGCCAGCAGCCCCCCGAGTCTAGCGGGAGGCTCCTACAATGAGCAGTTCTTC,CASSPPSLAGGSYNEQFF
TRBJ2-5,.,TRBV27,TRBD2,TGTGCCAGCAGTGCCCGACTAGCGGGAGAAGGTTTCCAAGAGACCCAGTACTTC,CASSARLAGEGFQETQYF
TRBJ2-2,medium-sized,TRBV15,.,TGTGCCACCAGCAGAGTCCCGCGGGATCCTCCCGCCGGGGAGCTGTTTTTT,CATSRVPRDPPAGELFF
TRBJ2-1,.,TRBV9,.,TGTGCCAGCAGCCCCGGGAGCACTTCGTACAATGAGCAGTTCTTC,CASSPGSTSYNEQFF
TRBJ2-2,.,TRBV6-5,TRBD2,TGTGTTTCCGCCGCGGGAGGGACGAACACCGGGGAGCTGTTTTTT,CVSAAGGTNTGELFF